This is a list of T cell receptor beta chains from one sample in a study of T cell responses to AZD1222 COVID-19 vaccine. Measured with immunoSEQ multiplex PCR; TCRdb has only the in-frame clones, and not every one. The sample has about 93,000 clones; 65% to 90% are singletons. The sample in question was peripheral blood, obtained on day 0 of AZD1222 vaccination. Receptors originate from an adult in good health. CDR3s include the opening cysteine and the closing phenylalanine or tryptophan. D genes are given only for firm matches. Clone sizes are given selectively: once, few, many, or a class where the clone is expanded.

V	size	J	D	length	CDR3	DNA
TRBV7-8	.	TRBJ2-7	TRBD1	16	CASSPADRPNSYEQYF	TGTGCCAGCAGCCCAGCGGACAGGCCTAACTCCTACGAGCAGTACTTC
TRBV4-1	.	TRBJ1-2	.	14	CASSQDGGEYGYTF	TGCGCCAGCAGCCAAGATGGAGGGGAGTATGGCTACACCTTC
TRBV7-3	.	TRBJ1-1	.	15	CASSLYPGANTEAFF	TGTGCCAGCAGCTTATATCCGGGGGCGAACACTGAAGCTTTCTTT
TRBV7-7	.	TRBJ2-6	.	18	CASSPLRGPISGANVLTF	TGTGCCAGCAGCCCCCTAAGGGGCCCCATCTCTGGGGCCAACGTCCTGACTTTC
TRBV10-2	.	TRBJ1-5	.	14	CASSEWGRDQPQHF	TGCGCCAGCAGTGAGTGGGGTAGGGATCAGCCCCAGCATTTT
TRBV2	.	TRBJ2-2	TRBD1	15	CASSGQGSNTGELFF	TGTGCCAGCAGCGGACAGGGGTCGAACACCGGGGAGCTGTTTTTT
TRBV5-4	.	TRBJ1-2	.	13	CASSLVGDRRYTF	TGTGCCAGCAGCTTGGTTGGCGACAGGCGCTACACCTTC
TRBV7-9	.	TRBJ1-5	TRBD1	15	CASSKGQMSNQPQHF	TGTGCCAGCAGCAAGGGACAGATGAGCAATCAGCCCCAGCATTTT
TRBV18	.	TRBJ2-7	TRBD2	13	CASSPLADYEQYF	TGTGCCAGCTCACCTCTAGCGGACTACGAGCAGTACTTC
TRBV6-5	.	TRBJ2-7	.	13	CASSYLRTGEQYF	TGTGCCAGCAGTTACCTCCGGACGGGCGAGCAGTACTTC
TRBV6-5	few	TRBJ1-5	TRBD1	14	CASNPTGPGQPQHF	TGTGCCAGCAACCCGACAGGGCCAGGTCAGCCCCAGCATTTT
TRBV6-5	.	TRBJ2-7	.	14	CASSTFSGSNEQYF	TGTGCCAGCAGTACCTTTTCCGGGAGCAACGAGCAGTACTTC
TRBV7-6	.	TRBJ2-1	.	14	CASSSSGTAGEQFF	TGTGCCAGCAGCTCGTCCGGGACAGCGGGTGAGCAGTTCTTC
TRBV6-2/TRBV6-3	.	TRBJ2-7	TRBD1	14	CASSTQTGVDEQYF	TGTGCCAGCAGTACTCAGACAGGGGTGGACGAGCAGTACTTC
TRBV19	.	TRBJ1-6	.	12	CAVGANNSPLHF	TGTGCCGTCGGGGCCAATAATTCACCCCTCCACTTT
TRBV6-1	.	TRBJ2-2	.	13	CASSEVGGGELFF	TGTGCCAGCAGTGAAGTTGGGGGCGGGGAGCTGTTTTTT
TRBV18	.	TRBJ2-1	.	13	CASSRDRNNEQFF	TGTGCCAGCTCACGGGACCGGAACAATGAGCAGTTCTTC
TRBV24-1	.	TRBJ2-1	TRBD1	16	CATSDHTGQGYNEQFF	TGTGCCACCAGTGATCATACGGGACAGGGCTACAATGAGCAGTTCTTC
TRBV2	.	TRBJ2-2	TRBD1	15	CASILDRGDTGELFF	TGTGCCAGCATCCTCGACAGGGGGGACACCGGGGAGCTGTTTTTT
TRBV9	.	TRBJ2-1	.	14	CASSLEAFYNEQFF	TGTGCCAGCAGCCTGGAGGCTTTCTACAATGAGCAGTTCTTC
TRBV7-9	.	TRBJ2-2	.	12	CASRRNAGELFF	TGTGCCAGCAGACGAAACGCCGGGGAGCTGTTTTTT
TRBV19	few	TRBJ1-2	.	14	CASSIKSLGSGYTF	TGTGCCAGTAGTATCAAGAGCCTTGGGTCCGGCTACACCTTC